This T cell receptor (beta chain) was observed in a study of post-analysis software for immune sequencing data. Unique molecular identifiers tagged the TCR beta cDNA libraries. Each CDR3 protein gets one entry after TCRdb re-called the PCR reads with MiXCR. This sample has fewer than 850,000 distinct CDR3 sequences, with 40% to 55% found just once. The sequencing input was blood. The TCR was taken from a girl aged 5-17 years with multiple sclerosis.

The CDR3 sequence: CSAGRGQANTEAFF. CDR3 sequence (DNA): TGCAGCGCTGGGAGGGGGCAGGCGAACACTGAAGCTTTCTTT. J is TRBJ1-1 and V is TRBV29-1; 7 positions agree with TRBD1. The CDR3 consists of 14 residues. Germline CDR1 and CDR2: SQVTM and ANQGSEA. Germline trimming cut 7 bases from V and 1 base from J; bases unmatched to any gene: 9.